The entry below describes one T cell receptor (beta chain). J lost 6 bases, V lost 4 bases, and 7 bases had no gene match. In germline, CDR1 is SGHRS, CDR2 YFSETQ. This CDR3 region has 15 residues. Generated by immunoSEQ multiplex PCR, the TCRdb table keeps only in-frame clones and is missing some. The sample has some 140,000 clones; around 82% are singletons. This sample was taken from a study of blood T cell repertoires in COVID-19. At the level of the study: Donors in the United States, Italy and Spain gave samples during acute or convalescent COVID-19.

Sequencing used PBMCs or T cells enriched from blood (not recorded which). The rearrangement uses TRBV5-1 and TRBJ2-1, with TRBD2 identical over 10 bases. The receptor was isolated from a man in his forties with acute COVID-19. The DNA for the CDR3 is TGCGCCAGCAGCCCCGGCGCTAGCGGGAGCAATGAGCAGTTCTTC. Its protein is CASSPGASGSNEQFF.